A single sample is the source of the 28 T cell receptor beta chains below, sequenced in a study of a mutant IDH1 vaccine in newly diagnosed glioma (dated by TCRdb to 2020 to 2022). In light of the paper, this sample's time point label describes: baseline, week 1 (first vaccination visit). The treatment or condition label here, explained by the study, means: pre-vaccination baseline after standard-of-care therapy. Library prep was done by the immunoSEQ multiplex PCR assay. TCRdb stores this immuneACCESS table with in-frame sequences only. Part of the clones is absent; in the studies checked, under half of the shortfall reflects unresolved V genes, and no reason is known for the rest. The sample records some 50,000 clones, 86% of which are singletons. The ten most abundant clones make up less than 3% of the sample. This specimen consisted of PBMCs, obtained from a glioma patient treated with radiotherapy, temozolomide or both. The receptors were sampled from a man between 35 and 55 years old with glioma.

The rearrangement joins TRBV5-1 to TRBJ2-1; 8 bases match TRBD1. The junction had 9 bases not matched to a gene; V was cut back by 5 bases and J by 2 bases. The V gene's germline CDR1 is SGHRS and CDR2 YFSETQ. The CDR3 length is 16 residues. This chain's CDR3 is CASRSSGQGPYNEQFF. CDR3 nucleotides: TGCGCCAGCAGATCCTCCGGACAGGGACCCTACAATGAGCAGTTCTTC.

This rearrangement joins TRBV4-3 to TRBJ2-7; 11 bases map to TRBD2. The J segment lost 3 bases and the V segment lost 5 bases, leaving 6 bases of the junction unmatched. This CDR3 contains 15 residues. Germline V gene data show CDR1 as LGHNA and CDR2 as YSLEER. The CDR3 protein is CASSSTSGGNYEQYF. As DNA, the CDR3 is TGCGCCAGCAGCTCCACTAGCGGGGGAAACTACGAGCAGTACTTC.

The genes are TRBV5-1 and TRBJ2-3; D is ambiguous. Germline CDR1 reads SGHRS; CDR2 reads YFSETQ. The CDR3 loop spans 12 amino acids. V dropped 0 bases and J dropped 5 bases, with 4 bases sitting between them. CDR3 sequence (DNA): TGCGCCAGCAGCTTGGATGTAGATACGCAGTATTTT. Translated, it gives CASSLDVDTQYF.

V and J are TRBV6-5 and TRBJ2-3, with 7 nucleotides matching TRBD1. CDR3 length: 16 amino acids. CDR1 MNHEY and CDR2 SVGAGI come from the germline V gene. V lost 4 bases, J lost 6 bases, and 13 bases stayed unmatched. The CDR3 coding sequence is TGTGCCAGCAGTTCCGGAAACAGGGGCCGACAGGATACGCAGTATTTT. Translated: CASSSGNRGRQDTQYF.

The chain links TRBV7-9 to TRBJ2-4; 10 bases are shared with TRBD1. The CDR3 has 17 amino acids. CDR1 and CDR2 (germline): SEHNR, FQNEAQ (reference sequence). Unmatched junction bases numbered 3, after V lost 1 base and J lost 0 bases. The CDR3 protein is CASSLGQGAVAKNIQYF. The CDR3 coding sequence is TGTGCCAGCAGCTTAGGACAGGGGGCCGTAGCCAAAAACATTCAGTACTTC.

J is TRBJ2-3 and V is TRBV11-2; 8 bases align to TRBD2. CDR1 and CDR2 (germline): SGHAT, FQNNGV. V shed 1 base and J 2 bases; nucleotides not matched to a gene: 5. CDR3 size: 16 residues. CDR3 DNA: TGTGCCAGCAGCTTAGTTGAGACTAGCGCCACAGATACGCAGTATTTT. Its protein is CASSLVETSATDTQYF.

The chain couples TRBV20-1 to TRBJ2-4, with 8 nucleotides matching TRBD2. Unmatched junction bases numbered 5, after V lost 1 base and J lost 15 bases. The CDR3 spans 11 residues. Germline V lookup: CDR1 DFQATT, CDR2 SNEGSKA (reference sequence). The chain's CDR3 is CSARGLAGSYF. For the CDR3, the DNA is TGCAGTGCTAGAGGCCTAGCGGGCTCGTACTTC.

This chain connects TRBV6-1 to TRBJ1-2, with D possibly TRBD1 on 5 matching bases. V was pared by 2 bases and J by 0 bases, with 10 bases between. Germline CDR1 reads MNHNS; CDR2 reads SASEGT. The length of the CDR3 is 15 residues. The CDR3: CASSEWDGANYGYTF. Here the CDR3 DNA reads TGTGCCAGCAGTGAATGGGACGGAGCTAACTATGGCTACACCTTC.

The chain couples TRBV11-2 to TRBJ1-2; TRBD1 matches 8 bases. This CDR3 is built from 15 residues. The trim removed 0 bases at V and 3 bases at J, leaving 3 bases unmatched. Germline loops: CDR1 SGHAT, CDR2 FQNNGV. The CDR3 sequence: CASSLEGQAYYGYTF. In DNA, the CDR3 is TGTGCCAGCAGCTTAGAGGGACAGGCTTACTATGGCTACACCTTC.

J is TRBJ2-7 and V is TRBV5-1; D is tentatively TRBD1 or TRBD2 (5 bases each). V lost 7 bases, J lost 1 base, and 15 bases lay in between. Germline assignment: CDR1 SGHRS and CDR2 YFSETQ. The CDR3 consists of 14 residues. The CDR3 loop is CASLEGPFSYEQYF. CDR3 nucleotides: TGCGCCAGCTTAGAGGGACCATTTTCCTACGAGCAGTACTTC. The full variable domain, its missing parts supplied by reference TRBV5-1 and TRBJ2-7, is KAGVTQTPRYLIKTRGQQVTLSCSPISGHRSVSWYQQTPGQGLQFLFEYFSETQRNKGNFPGRFSGRQFSNSRSEMNVSTLELGDSALYLCASLEGPFSYEQYFGPGTRLTVT.

The chain carries TRBV9 and TRBJ1-4; D is undetermined. Per germline, CDR1 SGDLS and CDR2 YYNGEE. V lost 3 bases and J lost 5, with 17 bases in between. This CDR3 has 16 amino acids. CDR3 nucleotides: TGTGCCAGCAGCGCAAATGTGGGCCTAACAAATGAAAAACTGTTTTTT. Translation: CASSANVGLTNEKLFF.

V usage is TRBV27 and J usage is TRBJ1-1; D unresolved. The CDR3 contains 13 residues. With 5 bases removed from V and 1 base from J, the gap between germline ends came to 8 bases. The germline CDR1 and CDR2 sequences are MNHEY and SMNVEV (reference sequence). The chain's CDR3 is CASSPTGNTEAFF. CDR3 sequence (DNA): TGTGCCAGCAGTCCGACCGGGAACACTGAAGCTTTCTTT.

The chain is built from TRBV18 and TRBJ1-1; D not certain. CDR3 length: 14 amino acids. Germline lookup yields CDR1 KGHSH and CDR2 LQKENI. The V and J ends lost 3 bases and 0 bases respectively, with 8 bases between them. In DNA, the CDR3 is TGTGCCAGCTCACCTACGGGGTTGAACACTGAAGCTTTCTTT. Protein sequence: CASSPTGLNTEAFF.

This clone was counted between two and nine times. The rearrangement links TRBV14 to TRBJ2-7; perhaps TRBD1 as D (6 bases). Trimming left V 2 bases short and J 5 bases short, with 10 bases between. Germline V lookup: CDR1 SGHDN, CDR2 FVKESK. The CDR3 is made up of 13 amino acids. For the CDR3, the DNA is TGTGCCAGCAGCCAACACAGGGAACACGAGCAGTACTTC. Residues: CASSQHREHEQYF.

This clone ranks as medium-sized (0.01 to 0.1%). CDR3 region: CASSPNTGVGTEAFF. The DNA of the CDR3 is TGTGCCAGCAGCCCTAACACAGGGGTTGGAACTGAAGCTTTCTTT. The chain links TRBV5-8 to TRBJ1-1, with 7 nucleotides matching TRBD1. Germline CDR1 and CDR2: SGHTS and YDEGEE. The CDR3 contains 15 residues. The V and J ends lost 4 bases and 5 bases, in that order; junction bases with no gene match: 11.

The genes are TRBV19 and TRBJ1-2; tentative D call: TRBD1 (5 bases). The CDR3 spans 13 residues. Trimming took off 6 bases at V and 8 bases at J, with 16 bases between the two ends. Germline CDR1 is LNHDA and CDR2 is SQIVND (reference sequence). The CDR3 region has the DNA TGTGCCAGTAGCCTCGGGACCCCCGGCGGCTACACCTTC. Translation gives CASSLGTPGGYTF.

The chain links TRBV7-9 to TRBJ2-7; 10 bases are a match to TRBD1. The germline CDR1 and CDR2 sequences are SEHNR and FQNEAQ (reference sequence). This CDR3 spans 17 amino acids. V was pared by 5 bases and J by 2 bases, with 12 bases of the junction left unmatched. The CDR3 DNA sequence: TGTGCCAGCAGCAAAAGGACAGGGGGTATCAGGCCCTACGAGCAGTACTTC. Its protein product is CASSKRTGGIRPYEQYF.

The chain recombines TRBV4-2 with TRBJ2-3; possibly TRBD1 or TRBD2 for D (5 bases each). Trimming pared 1 base from V and 0 bases from J, leaving 8 bases between. The CDR3 length is 15 residues. The V gene's germline CDR1 is LGHNA and CDR2 YNFKEQ. The CDR3 region is CASSQVGESTDTQYF. DNA for the CDR3: TGTGCCAGCAGCCAAGTGGGGGAAAGCACAGATACGCAGTATTTT.

The chain joins TRBV6-5 to TRBJ2-7; 7 bases align to TRBD2. Germline loops: CDR1 MNHEY, CDR2 SVGAGI. Trimming took 6 bases from V and 6 from J; bases not matched to a gene: 14. The CDR3 contains 15 residues. CDR3 nucleotide sequence: TGTGCCAGCAGACCGAGGAGGGGAGGGCTGGGCGAGCAGTACTTC. It codes for CASRPRRGGLGEQYF.

This rearrangement joins TRBV5-1 to TRBJ2-7; TRBD1 aligns across 7 bases. V shed 2 bases and J 1 base; nucleotides not matched to a gene: 9. Germline V gene sequence: CDR1 SGHRS, CDR2 YFSETQ. The length of the CDR3 is 16 residues. The CDR3 loop reads CASSFEGALRSYEQYF. CDR3 nucleotides: TGCGCCAGCAGCTTTGAGGGGGCCCTACGATCCTACGAGCAGTACTTC.

This chain links TRBV5-1 with TRBJ2-7; D is ambiguous. The germline V gene encodes CDR1 SGHRS and CDR2 YFSETQ. This CDR3 contains 14 residues. The V and J ends lost 0 bases and 1 base respectively, with 8 bases between them. DNA for the CDR3: TGCGCCAGCAGCTTGGGATCAAATTCCTACGAGCAGTACTTC. This gives the protein CASSLGSNSYEQYF. The full variable domain, in which reference TRBV5-1 and TRBJ2-7 provide the parts outside the CDR3, is KAGVTQTPRYLIKTRGQQVTLSCSPISGHRSVSWYQQTPGQGLQFLFEYFSETQRNKGNFPGRFSGRQFSNSRSEMNVSTLELGDSALYLCASSLGSNSYEQYFGPGTRLTVT.

This clone occurred a few times. The chain joins TRBV20-1 to TRBJ2-1; D not certain. Trimming shortened V by 8 bases and J by 8 bases, and 7 bases separated the two germline ends. There are 9 residues in the CDR3. Germline V gives CDR1 DFQATT, CDR2 SNEGSKA (reference sequence). Here the CDR3 reads CSPLDEQFF. As DNA, the CDR3 is TGCAGTCCGCTTGATGAGCAGTTCTTC.

The chain couples TRBV5-1 to TRBJ2-2; D is possibly TRBD2 (5 bases). Germline V gene data show CDR1 as SGHRS and CDR2 as YFSETQ. V dropped 6 bases and J dropped 4 bases, with 13 bases sitting between them. CDR3 length: 14 residues. CDR3 residues: CASTRELSTGELFF. CDR3 nucleotides: TGCGCCAGCACAAGGGAGTTGAGCACCGGGGAGCTGTTTTTT.

The chain uses TRBV7-8 and TRBJ1-5; D not certain. CDR3 size: 12 residues. The V gene's germline CDR1 is SGHVS and CDR2 FQNEAQ. V was cut by 3 bases and J by 6 bases, with 6 bases left in between. The CDR3 nucleotides read TGTGCCAGCAGCTTTTCGGGTCAGCCCCAGCATTTT. Protein product: CASSFSGQPQHF.

The chain combines TRBV27 with TRBJ2-7, with D perhaps being TRBD1 or TRBD2 (5 bases each). The CDR3 is 16 amino acids. Germline assignment: CDR1 MNHEY and CDR2 SMNVEV (reference sequence). Trimming took off 3 bases at V and 6 bases at J, with 21 bases between the two ends. CDR3 loop: CASSFIPGPIVGEQYF. Written as DNA, the CDR3 is TGTGCCAGCAGTTTCATTCCGGGACCGATTGTGGGCGAGCAGTACTTC.

The chain recombines TRBV5-1 with TRBJ2-2; 15 nucleotides match TRBD2. Germline CDR1 SGHRS, CDR2 YFSETQ. This CDR3 region has 17 residues. The ends lost 4 bases at V and 6 bases at J; junction bases unmatched: 7. The CDR3 bases are TGCGCCAGCAGCAAGCTCGGACTAGCGGGAGGGGCCGGGGAGCTGTTTTTT. This gives the protein CASSKLGLAGGAGELFF.

The chain employs TRBV7-9 and TRBJ2-7; 12 bases are a match to TRBD2. CDR1 and CDR2 from the germline V gene are SEHNR and FQNEAQ (reference sequence). This CDR3 region has 18 residues. J was trimmed by 3 bases and V by 4 bases; bases with no gene match: 13. In DNA form, the CDR3 reads TGTGCCAGCAGCTCCCAGGGCGTTGGGACTAGCGGGTGCTACGAGCAGTACTTC. Encoded protein: CASSSQGVGTSGCYEQYF.

This chain connects TRBV5-4 to TRBJ2-3; D could derive from TRBD1 or TRBD2 (5 bases each). The ends were cut back, 3 bases at V and 2 bases at J, with 13 bases in the middle. Per germline, CDR1 SGHNT and CDR2 YYREEE (reference sequence). The CDR3 runs 15 residues. The CDR3 sequence: CASSWERGFTDTQYF. DNA for the CDR3: TGTGCCAGCAGCTGGGAGAGGGGCTTCACAGATACGCAGTATTTT.